The entry below describes one T cell receptor (beta chain). Antigen unknown. Through 5' RACE with UMI labels, the TRB cDNA libraries were prepared. TCRdb re-called the 5' RACE reads and catalogs CDR3 proteins one per entry, DNA excluded. Its listing shows roughly 120,000 distinct CDR3 sequences. The entry originates in a study of CXCR3-negative and CXCR3-positive naive CD8 T cells. Study-level results: CXCR3-positive naive cells had more hydrophobic TRB CDR3s than CXCR3-negative naive cells. CXCR3-negative and CXCR3-positive naive cells shared comparable TRBV-TRBJ usage, but memory cells did not.

The CDR3 is 13 amino acids. CDR1 is MNHEY, CDR2 SVGAGI, per germline. Researchers sorted roughly 310,000 cells of each CD8+ T cell subset in triplicate. The genes are TRBV6-5 and TRBJ1-2; checking the TCRdb D call of TRBD1 is not possible without DNA. Sequencing used naive CXCR3+ CD8+ T cells from blood. The subset was: CD45RO-CCR7+CD27+CD95- naive CD8+ T cells expressing CXCR3 (TNR3+). The receptor was derived from a human donor in good health. Some clones in this sample may be carry-over from other donors' samples. The CDR3 loop is CASSYIGDDGYTF.